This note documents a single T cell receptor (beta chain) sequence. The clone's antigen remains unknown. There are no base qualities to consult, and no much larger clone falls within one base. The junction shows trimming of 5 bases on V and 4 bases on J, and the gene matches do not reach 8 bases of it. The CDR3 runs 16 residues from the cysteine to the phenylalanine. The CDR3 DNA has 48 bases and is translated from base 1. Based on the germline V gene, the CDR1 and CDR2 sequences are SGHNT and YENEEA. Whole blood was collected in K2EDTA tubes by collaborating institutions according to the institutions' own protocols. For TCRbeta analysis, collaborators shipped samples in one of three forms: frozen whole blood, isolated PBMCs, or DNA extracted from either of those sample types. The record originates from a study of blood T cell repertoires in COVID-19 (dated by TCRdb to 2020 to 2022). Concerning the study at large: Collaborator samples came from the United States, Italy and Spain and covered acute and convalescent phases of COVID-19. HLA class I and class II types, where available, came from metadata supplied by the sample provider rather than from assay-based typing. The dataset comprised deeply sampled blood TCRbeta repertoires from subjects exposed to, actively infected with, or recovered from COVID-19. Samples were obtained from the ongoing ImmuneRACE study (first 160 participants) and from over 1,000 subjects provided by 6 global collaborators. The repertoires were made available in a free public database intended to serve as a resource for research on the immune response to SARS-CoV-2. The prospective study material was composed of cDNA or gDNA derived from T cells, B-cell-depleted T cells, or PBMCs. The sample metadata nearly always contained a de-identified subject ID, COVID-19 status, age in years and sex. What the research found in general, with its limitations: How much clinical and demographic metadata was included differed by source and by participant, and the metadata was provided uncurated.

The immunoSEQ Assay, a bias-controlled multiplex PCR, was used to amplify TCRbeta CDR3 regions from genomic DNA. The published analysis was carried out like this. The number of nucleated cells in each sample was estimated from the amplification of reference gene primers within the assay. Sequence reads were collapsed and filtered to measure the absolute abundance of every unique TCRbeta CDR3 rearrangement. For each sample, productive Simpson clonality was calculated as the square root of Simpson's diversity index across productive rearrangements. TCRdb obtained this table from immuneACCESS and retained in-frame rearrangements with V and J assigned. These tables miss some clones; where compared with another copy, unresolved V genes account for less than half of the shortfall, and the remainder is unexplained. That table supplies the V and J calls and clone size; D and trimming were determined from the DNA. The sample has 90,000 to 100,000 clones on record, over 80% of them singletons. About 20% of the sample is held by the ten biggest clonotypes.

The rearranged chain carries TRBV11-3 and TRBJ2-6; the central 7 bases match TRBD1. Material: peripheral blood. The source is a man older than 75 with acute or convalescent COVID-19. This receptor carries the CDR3 CASSPRQGTGANVLTF. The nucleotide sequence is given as TGTGCCAGCAGCCCACGACAGGGTACCGGGGCCAACGTCCTGACTTTC.